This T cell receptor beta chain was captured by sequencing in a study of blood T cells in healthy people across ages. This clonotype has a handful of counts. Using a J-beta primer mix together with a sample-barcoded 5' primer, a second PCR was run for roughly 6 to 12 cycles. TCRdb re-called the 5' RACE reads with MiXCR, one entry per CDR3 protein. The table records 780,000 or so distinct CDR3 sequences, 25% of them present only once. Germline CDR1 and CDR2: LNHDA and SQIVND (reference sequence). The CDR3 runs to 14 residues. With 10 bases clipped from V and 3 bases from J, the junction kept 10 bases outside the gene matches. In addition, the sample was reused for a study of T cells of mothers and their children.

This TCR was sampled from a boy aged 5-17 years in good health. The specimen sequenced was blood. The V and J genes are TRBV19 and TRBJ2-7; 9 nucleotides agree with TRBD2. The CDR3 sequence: CATNTGTSSYEQYF. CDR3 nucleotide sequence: TGTGCCACCAACACCGGGACTAGCAGCTACGAGCAGTACTTC.